The 7 T cell receptor beta chains below all came from one sample that was sequenced in a study of blood T cell repertoires in COVID-19 (TCRdb year 2020). The library was generated by the immunoSEQ multiplex PCR assay. The source is immuneACCESS, and TCRdb retained only in-frame sequences with V and J called. Part of the clones is not carried over; for the studies checked, unresolved V genes explain less than half of this, and the remainder is unexplained. Within this sample are hundreds of thousands of clones, with under 85% of them counted one time only. Of the sample, 3% to 4% falls within the top ten clones. The sequenced material came from peripheral blood. The receptors were gathered from a woman between 40 and 50 years old with active or convalescent COVID-19.

The V and J genes are TRBV30 and TRBJ2-3; D not resolved. V dropped 2 bases and J dropped 6 bases, with 9 bases sitting between them. Germline CDR1 and CDR2: GTSNPN and SVGIG (reference sequence). The CDR3 length is 12 residues. The CDR3 region has the DNA TGTGCCTGGAGTCTCTCACGGGATACGCAGTATTTT. Amino acids: CAWSLSRDTQYF.

The rearrangement links TRBV6-5 to TRBJ1-1; D may be TRBD1 (5 bases). Germline CDR1 is MNHEY and CDR2 is SVGAGI. V lost 6 bases, J lost 5 bases, and 13 bases lay in between. This CDR3 has 13 residues. The CDR3 DNA reads as TGTGCCAGCAGCTGGGCAGGGCAGACTGAAGCTTTCTTT. Translated: CASSWAGQTEAFF.

This clone has at least ten counts. This sequence joins TRBV7-9 and TRBJ2-7; 7 bases are a match to TRBD2. CDR1 and CDR2 (germline): SEHNR, FQNEAQ (reference sequence). This CDR3 has 14 amino acids. Trimming took 1 base from V and 6 from J; bases not matched to a gene: 6. CDR3 in DNA: TGTGCCAGCAGCTTAGTGGGGGGGTCAGGCGAGCAGTACGTC. This translates into CASSLVGGSGEQYV.

To note about this clone: At the DNA level, this CDR3 is encoded by other sequences in the same sample as well. The gene calls are TRBV11-2 and TRBJ1-3; perhaps TRBD1 as D (6 bases). Trimming pared 5 bases from V and 4 bases from J, leaving 15 bases between. The V gene's germline CDR1 is SGHAT and CDR2 FQNNGV. The CDR3 has 15 amino acids. This CDR3 reads CASSPRTGSGNTIYF. CDR3 coding DNA: TGTGCCAGCAGCCCCCGCACAGGGTCCGGAAACACCATATATTTT.

The CDR3 DNA follows: TGTGCCTGGAGAGAAAAAGGGGGCAGAGCTGAAGCTTTCTTT. It specifies CAWREKGGRAEAFF. V and J are TRBV30 and TRBJ1-1; 7 bases align to TRBD1. This CDR3 is 14 amino acids long. V trimming: 3 bases; J trimming: 6 bases; junction bases outside the gene matches: 10. Germline V CDR1 and CDR2: GTSNPN, SVGIG (reference sequence).

The chain is built from TRBV30 and TRBJ1-4; no clear D gene. The V end lost 2 bases, the J end lost 3 bases, and 10 bases lay between the germline ends. CDR3 length: 14 residues. In germline, CDR1 is GTSNPN, CDR2 SVGIG (reference sequence). The CDR3 nucleotides are TGTGCCTGGAGTATGTTGGGCGCTAATGAAAAACTGTTTTTT. Translation: CAWSMLGANEKLFF.

This clone was found many times. The chain combines TRBV4-2 with TRBJ1-5, with D possibly matching TRBD1 (6 bases). Trimming left V 0 bases short and J 5 bases short, with 11 bases between. Germline loops: CDR1 LGHNA, CDR2 YNFKEQ. The CDR3 loop spans 15 amino acids. The CDR3 DNA reads TGTGCCAGCAGCCAAGATAGGGGGGGGTATCAGCCCCAGCATTTT. Translated: CASSQDRGGYQPQHF.